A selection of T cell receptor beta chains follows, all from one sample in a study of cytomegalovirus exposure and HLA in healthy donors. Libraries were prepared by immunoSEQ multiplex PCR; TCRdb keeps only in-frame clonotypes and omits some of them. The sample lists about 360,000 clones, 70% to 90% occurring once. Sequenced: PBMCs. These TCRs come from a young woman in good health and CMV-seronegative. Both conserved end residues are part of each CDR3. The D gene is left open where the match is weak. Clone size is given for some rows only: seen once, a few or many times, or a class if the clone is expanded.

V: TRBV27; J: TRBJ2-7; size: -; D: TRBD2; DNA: TGTGCCAGCAGTTTGAGCGGGAGGGCCGTATACGAGCAGTACTTC; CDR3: CASSLSGRAVYEQYF
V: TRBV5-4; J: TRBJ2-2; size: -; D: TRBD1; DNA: TGTGCCCTGCGTAGACAGGGGGCTACCGGGGAGCTGTTTTTT; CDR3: CALRRQGATGELFF
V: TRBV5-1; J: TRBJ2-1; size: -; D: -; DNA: TGCGCCAGCAGCTCCGGGGATGTCCGTGAGCAGTTCTTC; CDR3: CASSSGDVREQFF
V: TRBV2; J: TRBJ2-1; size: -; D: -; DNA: TGTGCCAGCAGTGAACGGGGGGCCGCGTACAATGAGCAGTTCTTC; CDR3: CASSERGAAYNEQFF
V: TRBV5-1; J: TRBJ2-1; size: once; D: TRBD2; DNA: TGCGCCAGCAGCTCGAAGGGAGGGACTAGCGGGGGCACCGGATCCTACAATGAGCAGTTCTTC; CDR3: CASSSKGGTSGGTGSYNEQFF
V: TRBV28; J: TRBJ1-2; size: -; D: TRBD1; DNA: TGTGCCAGCAGGGACAGGGGTAACTATGGCTACACCTTC; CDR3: CASRDRGNYGYTF
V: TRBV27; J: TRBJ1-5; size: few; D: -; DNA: TGTGCCAGCAGTTCCTATAGCAATCAGCCCCAGCATTTT; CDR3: CASSSYSNQPQHF
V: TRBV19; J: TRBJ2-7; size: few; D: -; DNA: TGTGCCAGTAGTATGGGTAGCGGTCCGATTTTGGAGCAGTACTTC; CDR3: CASSMGSGPILEQYF
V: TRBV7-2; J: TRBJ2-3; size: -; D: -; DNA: TGTGCCAGCAGCATCACTAAGCTAAGCACAGATACGCAGTATTTT; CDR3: CASSITKLSTDTQYF
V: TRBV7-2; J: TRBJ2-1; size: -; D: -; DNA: TGTGCCAGCAGCCTTGTACAGGATTACTACAATGAGCAGTTCTTC; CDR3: CASSLVQDYYNEQFF
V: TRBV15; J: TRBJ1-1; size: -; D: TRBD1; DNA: TGTGCCACCAGCAGTCCCGGGACAGCCCTGAAAGCTTTCTTT; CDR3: CATSSPGTALKAFF
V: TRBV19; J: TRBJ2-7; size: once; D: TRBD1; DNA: TGTGCCAGTAGTATGGGGACAGGGGGCCTCGAGCAGTACTTC; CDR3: CASSMGTGGLEQYF
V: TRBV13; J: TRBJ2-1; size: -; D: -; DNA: TGTGCCAGCAGCTTTACCTTGGGAGCCCAGGATGAGCAGTTCTTC; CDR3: CASSFTLGAQDEQFF
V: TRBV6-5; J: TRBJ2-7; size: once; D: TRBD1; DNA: TGTGCCAGCAGTTACTCCCTGGGACAGGGGGTCACCCTTTTC; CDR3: CASSYSLGQGVTLF
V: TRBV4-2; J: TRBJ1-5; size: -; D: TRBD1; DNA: TGTGCCAGCAGCCGGGCCAGACAGGGAGATCAGCCCCAGCATTTT; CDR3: CASSRARQGDQPQHF
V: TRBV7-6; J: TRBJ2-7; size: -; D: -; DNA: TGTGCCAGCAGCTTTAGGAGTAACGAGCAGTACTTC; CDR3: CASSFRSNEQYF
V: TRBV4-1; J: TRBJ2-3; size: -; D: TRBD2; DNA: TGCGCCAGCAGCCAAGATGGGGCTAGCGGGGGGGCTTACGGGGATACGCAGTATTTT; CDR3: CASSQDGASGGAYGDTQYF
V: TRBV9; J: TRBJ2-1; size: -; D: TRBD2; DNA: TGTGCCAGCAGCGTGGGCGCGGGAGATCGGCAGTTCTTC; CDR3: CASSVGAGDRQFF
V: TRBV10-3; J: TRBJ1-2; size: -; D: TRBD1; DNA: TGTGCCACCAGACAGGGAGCCATGGCAGAAGGCTACACCTTC; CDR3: CATRQGAMAEGYTF
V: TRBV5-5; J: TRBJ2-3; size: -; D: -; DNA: TGTGCCAGCAGCTTGGCCCAGGGGCCCACAGATACGCAGTATTTT; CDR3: CASSLAQGPTDTQYF
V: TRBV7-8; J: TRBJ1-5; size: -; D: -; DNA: TGTGCCAGCAGCTGGGGGGGGACCCACAATCAGCCCCAGCATTTT; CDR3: CASSWGGTHNQPQHF
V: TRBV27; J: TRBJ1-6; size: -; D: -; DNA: TGTGCCAGCAGTTTCCGGGGTATAAGTTCACCCCTCCACTTT; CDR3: CASSFRGISSPLHF
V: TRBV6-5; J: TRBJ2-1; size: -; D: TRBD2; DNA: TGTGCCAGCAGTCCGACTAGCGGGGGGGCAGATGAGCAGTTCTTC; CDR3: CASSPTSGGADEQFF
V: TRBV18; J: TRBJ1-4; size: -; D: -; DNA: TGTGCCAGCTCACCTAGGACAGAAGGGAAACTGTTTTTT; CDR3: CASSPRTEGKLFF
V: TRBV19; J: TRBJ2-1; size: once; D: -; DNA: TGTGCCAGTACCCGCATACCCGGGGGGCAGGGCAATGAGCAGTTCTTC; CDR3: CASTRIPGGQGNEQFF
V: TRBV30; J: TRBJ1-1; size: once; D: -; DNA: TGTGCCTGGAGTGGGCTCCTGGACATAAACACTGAAGCTTTCTTT; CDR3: CAWSGLLDINTEAFF
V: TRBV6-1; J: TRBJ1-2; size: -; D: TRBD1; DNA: TGTGCCAGCATCCGCACAGGGGCCGCCAACTATGGCTACACCTTC; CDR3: CASIRTGAANYGYTF
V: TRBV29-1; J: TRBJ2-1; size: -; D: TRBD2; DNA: TGCAGCGTTGAGGGACTAGCGGAAAGCTCCTACAATGAGCAGTTCTTC; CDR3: CSVEGLAESSYNEQFF
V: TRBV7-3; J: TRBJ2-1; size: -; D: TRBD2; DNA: TGTGCCAGCAGCTTACACGGGACTAGCGGGAGGGCCGTAAACAATGAGCAGTTCTTC; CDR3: CASSLHGTSGRAVNNEQFF
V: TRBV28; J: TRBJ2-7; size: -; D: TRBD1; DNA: TGTGCCAGCAGTTCGGGCGGGACAGGGGATCGTGAGCAGTACTTC; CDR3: CASSSGGTGDREQYF
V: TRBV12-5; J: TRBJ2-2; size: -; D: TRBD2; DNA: TGTGCTAGTGGTTTTCCTGGCGGGGGGCCCTCCGGGGAGCTGTTTTTT; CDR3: CASGFPGGGPSGELFF
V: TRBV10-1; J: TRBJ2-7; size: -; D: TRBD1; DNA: TGCGCCAGCAGTGAGGGACAGGGCCCCTACGAGCAGTACTTC; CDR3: CASSEGQGPYEQYF
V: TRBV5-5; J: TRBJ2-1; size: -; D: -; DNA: TGTGCCAGCAGCTTGGCGGACAGATTATACAATGAGCAGTTCTTC; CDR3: CASSLADRLYNEQFF
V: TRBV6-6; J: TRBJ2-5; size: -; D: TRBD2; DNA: TGTGCCAGCAGTCAGGTAGCGGGAGGGCTCCGAGAGACCCAGTACTTC; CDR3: CASSQVAGGLRETQYF
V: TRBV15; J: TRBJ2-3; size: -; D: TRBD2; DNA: TGTGCCACCAGCAGAAACCCGAGGACTAGTGGCACAGATACGCAGTATTTT; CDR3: CATSRNPRTSGTDTQYF
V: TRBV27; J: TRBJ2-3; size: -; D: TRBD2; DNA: TGTGCCAGCAGTTTATCGGTAGCGGGGGCGGGGAATACGCAGTATTTT; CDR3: CASSLSVAGAGNTQYF
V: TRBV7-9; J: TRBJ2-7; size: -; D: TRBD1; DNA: TGTGCCAGCAGTTTACTGGGACAGGTCCGCTCCTACGAGCAGTACTTC; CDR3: CASSLLGQVRSYEQYF
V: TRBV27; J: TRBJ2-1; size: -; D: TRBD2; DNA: TGTGCCAGCAGTCTGGGACTAGCGGGGGGCAATGAGCAGTTCTTC; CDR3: CASSLGLAGGNEQFF
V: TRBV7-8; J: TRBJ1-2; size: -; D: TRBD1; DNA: TGTGCCAGCAGCTTAAACCCAGGGGGAGTGGACTATGGCTACACCTTC; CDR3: CASSLNPGGVDYGYTF
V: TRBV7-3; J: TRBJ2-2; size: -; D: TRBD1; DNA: TGTGCCAGCAGCTTAAGTTTGGGACAGGGGGGAACCGGGGAGCTGTTTTTT; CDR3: CASSLSLGQGGTGELFF
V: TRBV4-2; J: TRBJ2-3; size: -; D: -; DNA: TGTGCCAGCAGCCAAGACGGCAGGAGCACAGATACGCAGTATTTT; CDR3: CASSQDGRSTDTQYF
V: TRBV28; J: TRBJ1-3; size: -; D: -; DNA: TGTGCCAGCAGGTACGGGGGAGTTGGAAACACCATATATTTT; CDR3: CASRYGGVGNTIYF
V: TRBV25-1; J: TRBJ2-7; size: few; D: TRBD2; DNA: TGTGCCAGCATGGCGGGAGTCTCGACCTACGAGCAGTACTTC; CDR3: CASMAGVSTYEQYF
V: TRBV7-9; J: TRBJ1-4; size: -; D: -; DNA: TGTGCCAGCAGTGGGTCAGGGGACGAAAAACTGTTTTTT; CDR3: CASSGSGDEKLFF
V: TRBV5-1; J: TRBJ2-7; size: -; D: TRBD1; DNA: TGCGCCAGCTTCGAGGGACAGTACTCCTACGAGCAGTACTTC; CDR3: CASFEGQYSYEQYF
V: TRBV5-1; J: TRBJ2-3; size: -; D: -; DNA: TGCGCCAGCAGCTTGGAACCCCTCACTGACACAGATACGCAGTATTTT; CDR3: CASSLEPLTDTDTQYF
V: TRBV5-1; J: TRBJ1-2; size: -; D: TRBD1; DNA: TGCGCCAGCAGCTCCACAGGGGCTTCTAACTATGGCTACACCTTC; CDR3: CASSSTGASNYGYTF
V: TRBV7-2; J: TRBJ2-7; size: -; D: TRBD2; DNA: TGTGCCAGCAGCTTAAGTTTACTAGCGGGAGGCGAGCAGTACTTC; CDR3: CASSLSLLAGGEQYF
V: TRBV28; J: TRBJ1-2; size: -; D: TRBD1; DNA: TGTGCGACGAGGGGGACAGGAGGCTACACCTTC; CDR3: CATRGTGGYTF
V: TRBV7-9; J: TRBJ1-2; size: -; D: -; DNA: TGTGCCAGCAGACCTAGGTCGGGGAATGGCTACACCTTC; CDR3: CASRPRSGNGYTF
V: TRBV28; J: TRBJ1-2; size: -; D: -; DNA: TGTGCCAGCAGCCCCGGACACTCCGCTTGGTATGGCTACACCTTC; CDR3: CASSPGHSAWYGYTF